This entry concerns a single TCR beta chain. This sample is part of a study of OX40 agonist ivuxolimab in advanced cancers. TCRdb keeps only in-frame clones here, not all; method: immunoSEQ multiplex PCR. The data hold 79,000 or so clones, with less than 95% observed a single time. This sequence was found in an adult with an advanced solid tumor such as melanoma, head and neck, liver or kidney cancer. The sequenced sample was CD4+ or CD8+ T cells sorted from blood, obtained in a trial of the OX40 agonist ivuxolimab.

CDR3 DNA: TGCAGCGTTGTCCCGCCCAACACAGATACGCAGTATTTT. Translated: CSVVPPNTDTQYF. V and J are TRBV29-1 and TRBJ2-3; the D is unclear. Germline-derived CDR1 and CDR2 are SQVTM and ANQGSEA. The CDR3 contains 13 residues. Trimming removed 4 bases from V and 2 bases from J, with 10 bases in between.